These 9 T cell receptor beta chains share one sample of origin, sequenced in a study of neurological immune-mediated disorders. TCRdb fed the 5' RACE reads into MiXCR, producing one record per CDR3 protein. Here the sample spans over 25,000 distinct CDR3 sequences, about 12% being singletons. Sequencing used PBMCs. The receptors were sampled from a man aged 55-75 years in good health.

This clonotype was seen at least ten times. The chain combines TRBV11-1 with TRBJ1-1; D is unresolved. Trimming stripped 2 bases from V and 0 bases from J, with 7 bases between. Germline V gene sequence: CDR1 SGHAT, CDR2 FQDESV (reference sequence). CDR3 length equals 14 residues. In DNA, the CDR3 is TGTGCCAGCAGCTTATTCTCGGTGAACACTGAAGCTTTCTTT. Protein: CASSLFSVNTEAFF. The variable domain in full, with the rest retrieved from reference TRBV11-1 and TRBJ1-1, is EAEVAQSPRYKITEKSQAVAFWCDPISGHATLYWYRQILGQGPELLVQFQDESVVDDSQLPKDRFSAERLKGVDSTLKIQPAELGDSAMYLCASSLFSVNTEAFFGQGTRLTVV.

The sample holds many counts of this clonotype. V and J are TRBV7-2 and TRBJ1-5; 8 bases fit TRBD1. The CDR3 covers 15 residues. J was trimmed by 6 bases and V by 5 bases; bases with no gene match: 9. Looked up from germline, CDR1 is SGHTA and CDR2 is FQGNSA. CDR3 bases: TGTGCCAGCAGCCCCGCGGACAGGGTGGGTCAGCCCCAGCATTTT. Its translation is CASSPADRVGQPQHF. Complete variable domain (other parts from reference TRBV7-2 and TRBJ1-5): GAGVSQSPSNKVTEKGKDVELRCDPISGHTALYWYRQSLGQGLEFLIYFQGNSAPDKSGLPSDRFSAERTGGSVSTLTIQRTQQEDSAVYLCASSPADRVGQPQHFGDGTRLSIL.

This clonotype has just a few counts. V is TRBV18 and J is TRBJ2-5, with D possibly TRBD2 on 5 matching bases. Trimming removed 3 bases from V and 2 bases from J, with 13 bases in between. Germline values: CDR1 KGHSH, CDR2 LQKENI. This CDR3 spans 15 amino acids. CDR3 sequence: CASSPGVVQQETQYF. The CDR3 DNA reads TGTGCCAGCTCACCCGGGGTAGTTCAACAAGAGACCCAGTACTTC.

The table lists this clonotype with many counts. V gene TRBV5-8 combines with J gene TRBJ2-3; D could derive from TRBD1 or TRBD2 (5 bases each). V was clipped by 4 bases and J by 1 base, with 13 bases between them. The CDR3 consists of 15 residues. CDR1 SGHTS and CDR2 YDEGEE come from the germline V gene. The DNA for the CDR3 is TGTGCCAGCAGCCCACGGGGCCGGGGCACAGATACGCAGTATTTT. Translating gives CASSPRGRGTDTQYF.

This clonotype came up many times. The V call is TRBV18, the J call TRBJ2-1; 7 nucleotides match TRBD1. Germline CDR1 and CDR2: KGHSH and LQKENI. The CDR3 has 16 residues. Germline trimming cut 3 bases from V and 6 bases from J; bases unmatched to any gene: 11. CDR3: CASSPRQGYTGNEQFF. The CDR3 DNA reads as TGTGCCAGCTCACCGCGACAGGGCTACACCGGCAATGAGCAGTTCTTC.

This clonotype is classed as medium-sized. The V and J genes are TRBV15 and TRBJ1-1; possible D gene TRBD1, 6 bases. Germline CDR1 LNHNV, CDR2 YYDKDF (reference sequence). V lost 2 bases, J lost 1 base, and 14 bases lay in between. The CDR3 consists of 16 residues. CDR3: CATSRKIGGGNTEAFF. CDR3 nucleotides: TGTGCCACCAGCAGAAAAATAGGGGGGGGGAACACTGAAGCTTTCTTT.

This clonotype was counted at least ten times. The chain recombines TRBV5-1 with TRBJ1-5; D gene uncertain. Trimming removed 4 bases from V and 5 bases from J, with 10 bases in between. The CDR3 has 13 amino acids. Germline V gene sequence: CDR1 SGHRS, CDR2 YFSETQ. The CDR3 sequence: CASSLGVDQPQHF. CDR3 coding DNA: TGCGCCAGCAGCCTCGGGGTCGATCAGCCCCAGCATTTT.

This clonotype was observed many times. The chain employs TRBV3-1 and TRBJ2-7, with 7 bases that match TRBD1. The V segment lost 4 bases and the J segment 3 bases; nucleotides outside the gene matches: 6. The CDR3 runs to 14 residues. Germline V CDR1 and CDR2: LGHDT, YNNKEL (reference sequence). CDR3 region: CASSPYRDSYEQYF. CDR3 coding DNA: TGTGCCAGCAGCCCATACCGGGACAGCTACGAGCAGTACTTC.

There are many counts of this clonotype. This chain connects TRBV19 to TRBJ1-1; weak D call: TRBD1 (5 bases). V dropped 7 bases and J dropped 4 bases, with 13 bases sitting between them. CDR3 length: 13 amino acids. CDR1 is LNHDA, CDR2 SQIVND, per germline (reference sequence). The CDR3 DNA reads TGTGCCAGTACTGGACGGGGGGTCACTGAAGCTTTCTTT. This gives the protein CASTGRGVTEAFF.